What follows describes a single T cell receptor beta chain. This clone has just a few counts. Its cognate antigen has yet to be identified. No much larger clone is present one base from it, and per-base qualities are unavailable. The junction shows trimming of 3 bases on V and 3 bases on J, and the gene matches do not reach 9 bases of it. The CDR3 runs 16 amino acids, cysteine and phenylalanine included. The CDR3 DNA has 48 bases and is translated from base 1. CDR1 and CDR2 are drawn from the germline V gene: SGDLS, YYNGEE. This entry comes from a study of cytomegalovirus exposure and HLA in healthy donors (dated by TCRdb to 2016 to 2017). Looking at the study overall: In an earlier analysis of 550 to 750 of the donors, around 290 Gb of sequence data and 90 million to 120 million unique TCR beta sequences from about 179 million T cells were reported. An early release covering about 600 HLA-typed donors comprised around 300 gigabases of sequencing data and 65 million to 100 million unique TCR sequences. The genetic ancestry cluster associated with self-reported Caucasian donors included about 84% of the roughly 400 genotyped donors. The study aimed to test whether signatures of past pathogen exposure could be identified by cataloging public T cell receptors. Using immunosequencing, the study profiled T cell repertoires from 500 to 800 subjects and related those repertoires to cytomegalovirus serostatus. Besides the first cohort of 666 subjects, a separate validation cohort made up of roughly 120 different subjects was used. To predict cytomegalovirus infection status, the study combined high-throughput TCR immunosequencing, statistical association of individual TCRs with disease status, and machine learning. A later analysis re-analyzed previously published TCR beta repertoires from about 730 donors and added high-resolution HLA genotyping to study TCR occurrence patterns. Rather than using new phenotypic data, the later analysis identified candidate immune exposures from TCR beta sequences and from how often those sequences occurred across donors. An earlier analysis of some 500 of the donors applied high-throughput TCR beta sequencing to assess whether each TCR beta V gene segment acted as functional or pseudogenic. Donor age, sex, ethnicity and CMV serostatus were collected together with the repertoire data. Genome-wide SNP genotypes for about 55% of the roughly 670 donors were used in a later genetic analysis, which treated that subset as a discovery cohort. Every discovery cohort repertoire had been produced on one sequencing platform. HLA typing included class I and class II loci at four-digit resolution. The number of typed donors differed by locus: about 629-640 for A, B, C, DRB1 and DQB1; approximately 520 for DQA1; approximately 610 for DPA1; and around 490 for DPB1. Several DR-DQ haplotypes were treated as single units for association and clustering because of strong linkage in the cohort. Among several hundred genotyped donors of the cohort, an average of about 220,000 unique TCR beta nucleotide sequences was sequenced per donor, of which about 18% were non-productive. Results the study describes overall, beyond this receptor: Across donors, most TCR sequences were observed very rarely, whereas some public TCRs were present in many individuals. When HLA alleles, especially DR and DQ, strongly co-occurred, attributing TCR associations to individual alleles was difficult. Presence/absence analyses assumed roughly uniform sequencing depth across donors, an assumption that may not hold. A cluster of highly shared sequence variants was judged likely to represent a technical artifact of the sequencing pipeline. Over 15 rarely observed V segments, including chromosome 9 orphons, were excluded from the earlier analysis of just under 600 of the donors because counts were too low. A total of 150 to 200 TCR beta chains were listed by the study as associated with cytomegalovirus. According to a later analysis, parvovirus B19, influenza, CMV and Epstein-Barr virus appeared linked to several top co-occurrence clusters. Some IMGT-functional V segments, including TRBV6-2 and TRBV6-3, could not be told apart with the 87-base-pair reads, so those segments were excluded. The cohort was sequenced for TCR beta chains only, and without alpha or paired-chain data the features that could be detected were limited. A few of the identified cytomegalovirus-associated TCR beta chains were confirmed in vitro to be specific for cytomegalovirus antigens. Specific HLA alleles were associated with more than 15,000 TCR beta sequences at a false discovery rate of 0.05 in a later analysis. A later analysis found that HLA-associated TCR beta chains were more clonally expanded and had lower generation probabilities than equally common non-associated chains. A later genetic analysis reported fewer N-insertions in productive TCRs among donors in an Asian-associated ancestry cluster than the roughly 700-donor mean. An association between a missense DCLRE1C variant and V-gene and J-gene trimming of TCR beta chains was found in a later genetic analysis and replicated in an independent cohort. In a later analysis, TCR association rates were found to vary across HLA loci, with the most associated TCRs seen for DRB1 alleles and the fewest for HLA-C alleles. A further reported finding was that TCR beta sequences accurately predicted the HLA-A and HLA-B alleles for most subjects in the first cohort. Correlated functional status among segregating V segments might be attributable to linkage disequilibrium, but an unknown experimental factor could not be ruled out. Because HLA typing was unavailable for some donors at each locus, only the typed subset was used in association tests. The authors suggested that the approach could potentially be extended to other disease states and immunological phenotypes. Broadly in line with IMGT annotations, most TCR beta V segments showed up in productive rearrangements about 87% or about 30% of the time in an earlier analysis of about 500 of the donors. In a later analysis, most CMV-associated TCR beta chains were found to appear HLA-restricted, with HLA associations seemingly driven largely by CMV exposure. The classifier was reported to diagnose cytomegalovirus status with high specificity and sensitivity in both the original cohort and the validation cohort. For the cohort, immune exposure information was limited to CMV serostatus.

Library creation used the immunoSEQ multiplex PCR assay. The multiplex PCR relied on a mix of 60 forward primers for TCR Vbeta segments and 13 reverse primers for TCR Jbeta segments. Amplification of the CDR3 region of rearranged TCR beta genes was performed with a multiplex PCR assay on genomic DNA. The Illumina HiSeq System was used to sequence the amplified TCR beta libraries as 87-base-pair reads. The authors processed their data as follows. In a later analysis, tens of millions of unique TCR beta chains were counted across the approximately 670 repertoires, and roughly 11 million of these chains were shared by at least two donors. Raw reads were error-corrected and collapsed into unique sequences with a nearest-neighbor algorithm that merged closely related sequences to remove PCR and sequencing errors. To assign V, D and J gene segments, CDR3 sequences were aligned to IMGT reference sequences. For a sequence to be retained, a match of at least six nucleotides was required to both a V gene segment and a J gene segment. Rearrangements were called productive when the CDR3 lacked stop codons and stayed in frame with V and J; all others were non-productive. Following IMGT convention, CDR3 was defined as the stretch from the second conserved V-encoded cysteine up to the conserved J-encoded phenylalanine. The earlier analysis of 587 of the donors excluded any sequence lacking an unambiguous match to a single V gene segment. In an earlier analysis of some 590 of the donors, V segments were called functional above 56.7% productive rearrangements and were called segregating when the between-donor standard deviation exceeded 5%. A statistical classification framework was built to diagnose cytomegalovirus status from the catalog of TCR beta chain sequences. In a later analysis, TCR nucleotide sequences were compared against IMGT/GENE-DB human TR gene sequences so that V and J genes could be assigned. A later analysis assigned CDR3 sequences and most-parsimonious VDJ recombination scenarios with the TCRdist pipeline. A later analysis defined each TCR beta chain by its CDR3 amino acid sequence plus V-gene family, and excluded reads lacking a unique V-gene family. A later analysis removed 550 to 650 highly shared, low-generation-probability nucleotide sequences to deal with suspected cross-contamination and a sequencing artifact. In a later analysis, a clonal expansion index for each public chain was calculated from normalized within-repertoire ranks of inferred template counts. A later analysis computed generation probabilities with a VDJ recombination model fitted to out-of-frame rearrangements, and checked the results against IGoR. Hypergeometric tests were used in a later analysis to score TCR-TCR, TCR-HLA and TCR-CMV co-occurrence, with a repertoire-size bias correction applied to the TCR pairs. A later analysis estimated false discovery rates by permuting HLA or CMV assignments 20 times. In a later analysis, co-occurring TCRs were grouped using DBSCAN, and TCRdist sequence similarity was added for clustering within HLA-allele-positive subsets. Co-occurrence clustering excluded repertoires with fewer than 30,000 or more than 120,000 public chains, plus five with anomalous nucleotide sharing. TCRdb obtained this table from immuneACCESS and retained in-frame rearrangements with V and J assigned. These tables miss some clones; where compared with another copy, unresolved V genes account for less than half of the shortfall, and the remainder is unexplained. V, J and clone size reflect that table, while D and trimming were determined from the DNA. For this sample there are about 130,000 clones; about 73% appear just once. The ten largest clonotypes hold about 6% of the sample.

In total, approximately 690 healthy bone marrow donors made up the cohort. At the time of sampling, all cohort members were nominally healthy, though unrecorded immune exposures were likely present. The donor tested CMV seropositive and was one of the 289 seropositive cohort members. A peripheral blood sample was provided by each donor, and peripheral blood mononuclear cells were used for TCR beta sequencing. The Qiagen DNeasy Blood Extraction Kit was used to extract genomic DNA from the blood cell samples. The source of this sequence is a woman in her fifties or sixties in good health and CMV-seropositive. Sequenced input: PBMCs. The chain was built from TRBV9 and TRBJ1-1; 9 junctional bases match TRBD1. The CDR3: CASSESLRQGDTEAFF. The nucleotides read TGTGCCAGCAGCGAGAGCCTCCGACAGGGGGACACTGAAGCTTTCTTT.